This passage covers 19 T cell receptor beta chains from one sample sequenced in a study of T cells in localized non-small cell lung cancer. The method was immunoSEQ multiplex PCR; TCRdb's version includes in-frame clones alone and lacks a portion of them. The sample lists about 1,300 clones; 20% were seen once. The specimen comprised normal lung tissue next to the tumor, sampled before any cancer treatment. Receptors originate from a male donor at least 60 years old with stage I lung adenocarcinoma.

The chain links TRBV18 to TRBJ2-3; maybe TRBD2 (6 bases). The CDR3 consists of 16 residues. From germline, CDR1 is KGHSH and CDR2 LQKENI. The V gene lost 1 base and the J gene lost 2 bases, with 13 bases spanning the gap. CDR3 loop: CASSPRGVHYTDTQYF. Written as DNA, the CDR3 is TGTGCCAGCTCACCACGGGGGGTCCACTACACAGATACGCAGTATTTT.

This clone was picked up a small number of times. The V gene is TRBV6-8, the J gene TRBJ2-5; possibly TRBD2 for D (6 bases). Looked up from germline, CDR1 is MNHGY and CDR2 is SAAAGT. Trimming stripped 6 bases from V and 4 bases from J, with 12 bases between. The CDR3 totals 13 residues. Here the CDR3 DNA reads TGTGCCAGCAGCCCCTTCGGGAGAGAGACCCAGTACTTC. Translated, it gives CASSPFGRETQYF.

This clone is categorized as medium-sized (0.01 to 0.1%). The genes are TRBV11-3 and TRBJ2-7; TRBD2 matches 11 bases. Unmatched junction bases numbered 5, after V lost 5 bases and J lost 2 bases. Per the germline V gene, CDR1 is SGHNT and CDR2 is YENEEA. The CDR3 runs to 15 residues. The CDR3 sequence is CASSTSSGGAYEQYF. The CDR3 region has the DNA TGTGCCAGCAGCACCAGTAGCGGGGGGGCCTACGAGCAGTACTTC. The full variable domain, rest sourced from reference TRBV11-3 and TRBJ2-7, is EAGVVQSPRYKIIEKKQPVAFWCNPISGHNTLYWYLQNLGQGPELLIRYENEEAVDDSQLPKDRFSAERLKGVDSTLKIQPAELGDSAVYLCASSTSSGGAYEQYFGPGTRLTVT.

This chain connects TRBV18 to TRBJ2-3, with D perhaps being TRBD1 or TRBD2 (5 bases each). CDR1 and CDR2 (germline): KGHSH, LQKENI. V lost 4 bases to trimming and J lost 2 bases, with 7 bases between them. The CDR3 contains 13 residues. CDR3: CASSLGPTDTQYF. The CDR3 bases are TGTGCCAGCTCACTGGGACCCACAGATACGCAGTATTTT.

This clone showed up just a few times. V gene TRBV9 combines with J gene TRBJ1-6, with D unclear. In germline, CDR1 is SGDLS, CDR2 YYNGEE. The V end was cut by 6 bases, the J end by 6 bases, with 10 bases between. The CDR3 loop spans 13 amino acids. The CDR3 region is CASMASPNSPLHF. The CDR3 DNA is TGTGCCAGCATGGCCAGCCCTAATTCACCCCTCCACTTT.

The rearrangement links TRBV25-1 to TRBJ1-2; TRBD1 aligns across 7 bases. There are 14 residues in the CDR3. The J segment lost 4 bases and the V segment lost 5 bases, leaving 7 bases of the junction unmatched. Germline assignment: CDR1 MGHDK and CDR2 SYGVNS. In DNA, the CDR3 is TGTGCCAGCAGTTTAACAGGGGAAGGCTATGGCTACACCTTC. Its protein is CASSLTGEGYGYTF.

The chain uses TRBV9 and TRBJ2-7; 8 bases are shared with TRBD2. V lost 5 bases to trimming and J lost 0 bases; unmatched junction nucleotides: 4. The CDR3 contains 14 residues. Germline CDR1 is SGDLS and CDR2 is YYNGEE. DNA for the CDR3: TGTGCCAGCAGTGGGCTAGCGGGCTCCTACGAGCAGTACTTC. This codes for CASSGLAGSYEQYF.

This clone was counted only a few times. The chain combines TRBV19 with TRBJ1-1; D remains unclear. This CDR3 region has 13 residues. Deletions cut 7 bases from V and 7 bases from J, with 16 bases between. CDR1 is LNHDA, CDR2 SQIVND, per germline (reference sequence). The CDR3, as DNA: TGTGCCAGTACCAGCCCGAATAGCCTTGAAGCTTTCTTT. Translating it yields CASTSPNSLEAFF.

This clone was counted a few times. J is TRBJ2-3 and V is TRBV15, with a weak D call TRBD1 (6 bases). Trimming left V 3 bases short and J 0 bases short, with 22 bases between. CDR1 is LNHNV and CDR2 is YYDKDF in the germline V gene (reference sequence). This CDR3 spans 19 amino acids. The CDR3 DNA sequence: TGTGCCACCAGCAGCCGAGGGGGAAGCCCTTCCCCTAGCACAGATACGCAGTATTTT. This sequence encodes CATSSRGGSPSPSTDTQYF.

The genes are TRBV18 and TRBJ2-6, with 7 bases lining up with TRBD2. Per the germline V gene, CDR1 is KGHSH and CDR2 is LQKENI. V was clipped by 0 bases and J by 2 bases; unmatched bases: 1. The CDR3 covers 16 residues. In nucleotides, the CDR3 is TGTGCCAGCTCACCACCAGCGGGGACTGGGGCCAACGTCCTGACTTTC. Its protein product is CASSPPAGTGANVLTF.

CDR3 region: CASSEARGGETQYF. The DNA for the CDR3 is TGTGCCAGCAGTGAGGCCAGGGGGGGGGAGACCCAGTACTTC. V usage is TRBV6-8 and J usage is TRBJ2-5; D tentatively reads TRBD1 or TRBD2 (7 bases each). Germline assignment: CDR1 MNHGY and CDR2 SAAAGT. V dropped 5 bases and J dropped 5 bases, with 15 bases sitting between them. This CDR3 contains 14 residues.

The J gene is TRBJ2-1, the V gene TRBV9, with 13 positions matching TRBD2. V lost 0 bases and J lost 8; bases outside the gene matches: 5. The CDR3 runs 16 residues. The germline CDR1 and CDR2 sequences are SGDLS and YYNGEE. CDR3 loop: CASSVAGLAGLDEQFF. CDR3 nucleotide sequence: TGTGCCAGCAGCGTAGCGGGACTAGCGGGGCTGGATGAGCAGTTCTTC.

The chain carries TRBV18 and TRBJ2-1, with 10 positions matching TRBD1. Germline V gene data show CDR1 as KGHSH and CDR2 as LQKENI. This CDR3 comprises 15 residues. The trim removed 1 base at V and 9 bases at J, leaving 6 bases unmatched. Here the CDR3 reads CASSPRGTGEVEQFF. DNA of the CDR3: TGTGCCAGCTCACCACGAGGGACAGGGGAGGTTGAGCAGTTCTTC.

This chain joins TRBV30 and TRBJ1-1, with TRBD1 matching 7 bases. The CDR3 is 13 residues long. Trimming removed 5 bases from V and 1 base from J; junction bases left unmatched: 4. From germline, CDR1 is GTSNPN and CDR2 SVGIG (reference sequence). CDR3 region: CAWSGQKNTEAFF. The CDR3 DNA is TGTGCCTGGTCGGGACAGAAGAACACTGAAGCTTTCTTT.

J is TRBJ1-5 and V is TRBV6-4; D perhaps matches TRBD1 (6 bases). Trimming removed 3 bases from V and 2 bases from J, with 14 bases in between. The CDR3 loop spans 16 amino acids. Germline lookup yields CDR1 MRHNA and CDR2 SNTAGT. Here the CDR3 reads CASSEVSGAGNQPQHF. The CDR3, as DNA: TGTGCCAGCAGTGAAGTTTCAGGGGCAGGCAATCAGCCCCAGCATTTT.

The chain employs TRBV7-5 and TRBJ2-1. TRBV7-5 is assigned pseudogene status. The CDR3 is 14 residues long. CDR3 amino acids: CASSLVGNTNEQFF. Here the CDR3 DNA reads TGTGCCAGCAGCTTGGTAGGGAATACGAATGAGCAGTTCTTC.

This clone was counted between two and nine times. The chain is built from TRBV11-3 and TRBJ2-2; D tentatively reads TRBD1 or TRBD2 (5 bases each). V was shortened by 2 bases and J by 1 base, with 11 bases between the two germline ends. The germline gives CDR1 SGHNT, CDR2 YENEEA. The CDR3 runs to 16 residues. CDR3 sequence reads: CASSLTRAGNTGELFF. For the CDR3, the DNA is TGTGCCAGCAGCTTAACCAGGGCGGGGAACACCGGGGAGCTGTTTTTT. The complete variable domain, with remaining parts taken from reference TRBV11-3 and TRBJ2-2, reads EAGVVQSPRYKIIEKKQPVAFWCNPISGHNTLYWYLQNLGQGPELLIRYENEEAVDDSQLPKDRFSAERLKGVDSTLKIQPAELGDSAVYLCASSLTRAGNTGELFFGEGSRLTVL.

The chain joins TRBV30 to TRBJ2-7; no firm D call. V was clipped by 3 bases and J by 0 bases, with 15 bases between them. This CDR3 is built from 15 residues. Per the germline V gene, CDR1 is GTSNPN and CDR2 is SVGIG (reference sequence). DNA of the CDR3: TGTGCCTGGAGCGCTCTCTCATTTCTCTCCTACGAGCAGTACTTC. Residues: CAWSALSFLSYEQYF.

This clone was counted a few times. V usage is TRBV2 and J usage is TRBJ2-2; D is perhaps TRBD2 (7 bases). CDR1 and CDR2 from the germline V gene are SNHLY and FYNNEI. The CDR3 spans 17 residues. V dropped 6 bases and J dropped 4 bases, with 21 bases sitting between them. The CDR3 sequence is CASSVSPTGRVTGELFF. DNA for the CDR3: TGTGCCAGCAGCGTGTCCCCAACAGGGAGGGTCACCGGGGAGCTGTTTTTT.